This T cell receptor (beta chain) is drawn from a study of HIV-infected patients and healthy controls. Whole-study findings and limits: HIV-associated CDR3 frequencies dropped significantly during therapy; CMV-associated ones, mostly rising, changed nonsignificantly. The seeming recovery of the Gini index after therapy in HIV-infected patients vanished in size-matched data. Compared with untreated HIV+ repertoires, healthy controls showed roughly threefold more distinct CDR3s and higher Shannon diversity.

All unsorted peripheral T cells were captured because whole blood was used without fractionation. Judged by abundance, this clonotype is medium-sized. The antigen is not known. Between the trimmed V and J ends, which lost 2 bases and 0 bases, there was a span of 13 bases. From germline, CDR1 is DFQATT and CDR2 SNEGSKA (reference sequence). The length of the CDR3 is 15 residues. Reverse transcription used around 500 ng RNA and constant-region primers for alpha and beta. Separate chain-specific third strand synthesis with multiplexing indices produced the alpha and beta libraries. Two random hexamers, added before amplification and joined, formed each molecule's 12-nucleotide barcode. MiXCR was run by TCRdb on the 5' RACE reads, yielding one entry per CDR3 protein. Of roughly 17,000 distinct CDR3 sequences detected, over 5% appear once; the ten largest clones hold under 2%.

The chain recombines TRBV20-1 with TRBJ2-5; D is uncertain. The clonotype originates from an adult in good health. Sequencing used blood. The CDR3 reads CSARRLSGDQETQYF. DNA for the CDR3: TGCAGTGCTAGACGTTTGAGTGGGGACCAAGAGACCCAGTACTTC.